This entry is about one T cell receptor beta chain. Its antigen is not identified. The entry originates in a study of cytomegalovirus exposure and HLA in healthy donors. PCR amplification relied on 60 Vbeta primers (plus 13 Jbeta primers). Libraries were prepared by immunoSEQ multiplex PCR; TCRdb keeps only in-frame clonotypes and omits some of them. The top ten clones hold over 12% of a sample with some 180,000 clones, about four fifths of them seen once. Germline V gene lookup returns CDR1 SEHNR and CDR2 FQNEAQ (reference sequence). CDR3 length equals 15 residues. V lost 6 bases and J lost 1, with 13 bases in between. Broader study findings: A likely sequencing artifact accounted for one observed cluster of highly shared sequence variants. In a later analysis, parvovirus B19, influenza, CMV and Epstein-Barr virus appeared linked to several top co-occurrence clusters. Productive status was seen about 90% or about 30% of the time for most TCR beta V segments in an earlier analysis.

Sequencing input: PBMCs. The chain joins TRBV7-9 to TRBJ2-1; D gene uncertain. The receptor was derived from a woman between 25 and 40 years old in good health and CMV-seropositive. The CDR3 bases are TGTGCCAGCAGTCTTCGCCGCGGATCCTACAATGAGCAGTTCTTC. Translated, it gives CASSLRRGSYNEQFF.